This T cell receptor beta chain was found in a study of neurological immune-mediated disorders. PBMCs stored at -80 C, 2 million in total, were the source of the unsorted libraries. The V and J ends lost 3 bases and 5 bases, in that order; junction bases with no gene match: 10. This CDR3 has 16 residues. The germline V gene has CDR1 KGHDR and CDR2 SFDVKD. TCRdb called the 5' RACE reads again in MiXCR, with one record for every CDR3 protein. The sample contains tens of thousands of distinct CDR3 sequences, about an eighth of which appear only once. This clonotype was counted ten times or more. The chain recombines TRBV24-1 with TRBJ2-5; 8 bases agree with TRBD2. The TCR sequence derives from a man in his 60s in good health. Sequenced input: PBMCs. CDR3 nucleotide sequence: TGTGCCACCAGTGATCCCGATATAGCGGGGTGGGAGACCCAGTACTTC. This gives the protein CATSDPDIAGWETQYF.